This TCR beta chain appears in the sequencing data of a study of spatial heterogeneity in lung cancer. The CDR3 length is 15 residues. V lost 0 bases and J 4 bases, leaving 11 bases between the germline ends. Germline loops: CDR1 SGHRS, CDR2 YFSETQ. This clonotype was detected a few times. Noted time point: blood at routine non-recurrence follow-up after resection. From tumor, nontumor lung or frozen PBMC, whole RNA was taken unsorted for sequencing. TCRdb reprocessed the 5' RACE reads with MiXCR, giving one entry per CDR3 protein. Of about 52,000 distinct CDR3 sequences listed, roughly 7.4% are singletons.

The sample in question was PBMCs, obtained at follow-up. J is TRBJ2-1 and V is TRBV5-1; TRBD2 is a possible D gene (6 bases). This TCR was recovered from a female donor with early-stage non-small cell lung cancer. CDR3 nucleotide sequence: TGCGCCAGCAGCTTGGATCTAGCGCCTTACAATGAGCAGTTCTTC. This codes for CASSLDLAPYNEQFF.